Sequencing of this TCR beta chain was carried out in a study of T cells after yellow fever vaccination (dated by TCRdb to between 2019 and 2020). Concerning the study at large: The SMART-Seq v4 Ultra Low Input RNA kit was used to prepare libraries from fractions with low cell numbers. To follow T-cell clones before and after primary and booster YFV17D yellow fever vaccination, bulk TCR alpha and beta repertoires were sequenced over time. The cohort comprised two healthy male donors, one aged 18 to 30 and one aged 30 to 40 years. Blood was collected at multiple timepoints before and after primary and secondary immunization, and bulk PBMC replicates and cell subsets were isolated.

The full study reports these points: Compared with the primary T-cell response, the secondary T-cell response was weaker but faster, peaking on day 5 rather than day 15. A small fraction of clonotypes showed up in both the CD4 and CD8 compartments, probably as a result of convergent recombination. Most clones expanded after primary vaccination (approximately 97% of CD4 and 70% to 90% of CD8) were re-detected after the booster, suggesting that broad memory maintenance occurred. FACS-sorted repertoires could contain abundant contaminating clonotypes from the bulk population, so computational filtering was required. Because the study included only two donors, the extent to which the findings can be generalized is limited.

TCR cDNA was synthesized by 5'RACE template switching, through which a universal primer site and unique molecular identifiers were introduced. cDNA synthesis was primed from both the TCR alpha and TCR beta constant segments. Library amplification involved two PCR steps, and the second step added sample barcodes and sequencing adapters. Sequencing of libraries was done on Illumina HiSeq 2500 (2x100 bp) or NovaSeq (2x150 bp). The paper's processing steps were these. Reads were demultiplexed and collapsed into UMI consensus sequences with MIGEC, and V(D)J alignment was performed with MiXCR. Vaccine-responding clonotypes were identified with edgeR using replicate PBMC samples, with FDR below 0.01 and a log2 fold change above 5 up to day 15 being required. Each bulk clonotype was labeled CD4 or CD8 based on which sequenced repertoire, CD4 or CD8, contained the clonotype at higher abundance. TCRdb reworked the public reads: Q25 trimming with fastp, MiXCR clone assembly, productive beta chains retained. Here each entry gathers all rows of one CDR3 protein and keeps the most common genes and DNA. TCRdb assigned the V and J calls; the authors' analysis was not used. The sample yields a few hundred thousand distinct CDR3 sequences; about 9.5% were counted once. Of the sample, roughly 18% is held by the ten largest clones.

From the cysteine up to the phenylalanine, the CDR3 has a length of 14 residues. The read is trimmed to its CDR3 DNA, 42 bases read in frame from base 1. The germline V gene provides CDR1 SGDLS and CDR2 YYNGEE. Trimming takes 6 bases off V and 0 bases off J; junction bases not matched to a gene: 4. The sample's treatment or condition label is to be understood as: live attenuated yellow fever vaccine strain. At every blood-draw timepoint, two biological replicates of bulk PBMCs were collected. PBMCs were isolated from peripheral blood using a standard Ficoll-Paque protocol. TriZol was used to extract RNA from bulk PBMCs, CD4 and CD8 fractions, and dextramer-positive and dextramer-negative fractions. As concerns this clonotype: Its antigen is still unknown. No base quality values were provided; no much bigger clone lies one nucleotide off.

This receptor chain uses TRBV9 and TRBJ1-2, with 8 junctional bases fitting TRBD1. Material: PBMCs, obtained on the day of the first yellow fever vaccination. The source of this sequence is a man aged 18 to 29 who received the YFV17D yellow fever vaccine. The sequence in DNA is TGTGCCAGCACCCGGACAGGGTCTAACTATGGCTACACCTTC. Its translation reads: CASTRTGSNYGYTF.